This TCR beta chain was recovered during a study of cytomegalovirus exposure and HLA in healthy donors. Study at large: The Caucasian-associated ancestry cluster contained roughly four fifths of the roughly 390 genotyped donors. Overall study findings and caveats: A later analysis reportedly found fewer N-insertions in an Asian-associated ancestry cluster than the roughly 670-donor mean. In all likelihood, a cluster of highly shared sequence variants was a sequencing artifact.

Concerning this clone itself: As yet, its antigen is unknown.

Donors were nominally healthy when sampled, though unrecorded immune exposures were likely. Trimming removed 3 bases at V and 7 bases at J, with 17 bases between. CDR1 SGHRS and CDR2 YFSETQ come from the germline V gene. CDR3 length equals 15 residues. In the PCR, 60 Vbeta and 13 Jbeta primers were used. TCRdb's table, derived via immunoSEQ multiplex PCR, lists solely in-frame clones and lacks some. The repertoire has 95,000 to 110,000 clones, 60% to 80% of them found once; the top ten carry roughly 3.9%. The source is a man aged 45-65 years in good health and CMV-seropositive. J is TRBJ2-1 and V is TRBV5-1, with D maybe TRBD2 (6 bases). Sequencing was performed on PBMCs. CDR3 amino acids: CASSSEPGLPNEQFF. The CDR3 DNA reads TGCGCCAGCAGCTCAGAGCCGGGACTCCCAAATGAGCAGTTCTTC.